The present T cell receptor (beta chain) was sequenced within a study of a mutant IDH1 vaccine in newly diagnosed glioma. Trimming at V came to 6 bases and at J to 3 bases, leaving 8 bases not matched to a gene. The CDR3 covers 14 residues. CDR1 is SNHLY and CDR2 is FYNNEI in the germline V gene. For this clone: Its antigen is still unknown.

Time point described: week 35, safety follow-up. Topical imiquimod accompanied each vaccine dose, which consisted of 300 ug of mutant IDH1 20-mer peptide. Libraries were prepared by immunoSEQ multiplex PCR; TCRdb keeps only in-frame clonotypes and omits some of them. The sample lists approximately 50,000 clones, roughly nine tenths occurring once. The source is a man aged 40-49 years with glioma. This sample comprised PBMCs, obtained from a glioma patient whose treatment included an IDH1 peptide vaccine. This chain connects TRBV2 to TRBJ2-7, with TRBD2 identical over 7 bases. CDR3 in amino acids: CASRGTGGNYEQYF. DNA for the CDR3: TGTGCCAGCAGGGGGACGGGGGGAAACTACGAGCAGTACTTC.